This TCR beta chain was found in a study of blood T cell repertoires in COVID-19. About the research overall: From the United States, Italy and Spain came samples of acute and convalescent COVID-19.

How the authors handled the data: By means of reference gene primer amplification, nucleated cell counts were estimated. Assay: immunoSEQ multiplex PCR; the TCRdb copy retains only in-frame clones and omits some. V and J calls and clone size come straight from that table; D and trimming were deduced from the DNA. The table lists around 29,000 clones, nearly 90% of them singletons. The germline V gene has CDR1 GTSNPN and CDR2 SVGIG (reference sequence). The CDR3 is made up of 13 amino acids. With 7 bases clipped from V and 0 bases from J, the junction kept 4 bases outside the gene matches. This TCR was recovered from a human donor in a cohort sampled during active COVID-19. Sequenced material: peripheral blood. V is TRBV30 and J is TRBJ2-7, with 9 bases fitting TRBD1. As DNA, the CDR3 is TGTGCCTCCAGGGACAGGGTCTCCTACGAGCAGTACTTC. Protein product: CASRDRVSYEQYF.